Described below is a single TCR beta chain sequence and its context. The sample comes from a study of blood T cell repertoires in COVID-19. Background on the study: Spain, Italy and the United States supplied samples that represented acute and convalescent COVID-19. Sources were T cells, B-cell-depleted T cells, or PBMCs; the material itself was cDNA or gDNA.

CDR1 SGHAT and CDR2 FQNNGV come from the germline V gene. The V end was cut by 5 bases, the J end by 4 bases, with 12 bases between. The CDR3 is made up of 14 amino acids. The authors' processing: Estimation of nucleated cell counts was performed using reference gene primer amplification. Measured with immunoSEQ multiplex PCR; TCRdb has only the in-frame clones, and not every one. V and J calls and clone size follow that table, whereas D and trimming were derived from the DNA. The sample consists of 80,000 to 95,000 clones, around 75% of them appearing once. Specimen: peripheral blood. This clonotype was sampled from a woman older than 75 with active or convalescent COVID-19. V usage is TRBV11-2 and J usage is TRBJ1-3; possible D gene TRBD1, 6 bases. The CDR3 DNA reads TGTGCCAGCAGCCTTACAGGGTTCGGAAACACCATATATTTT. The encoded protein is CASSLTGFGNTIYF.